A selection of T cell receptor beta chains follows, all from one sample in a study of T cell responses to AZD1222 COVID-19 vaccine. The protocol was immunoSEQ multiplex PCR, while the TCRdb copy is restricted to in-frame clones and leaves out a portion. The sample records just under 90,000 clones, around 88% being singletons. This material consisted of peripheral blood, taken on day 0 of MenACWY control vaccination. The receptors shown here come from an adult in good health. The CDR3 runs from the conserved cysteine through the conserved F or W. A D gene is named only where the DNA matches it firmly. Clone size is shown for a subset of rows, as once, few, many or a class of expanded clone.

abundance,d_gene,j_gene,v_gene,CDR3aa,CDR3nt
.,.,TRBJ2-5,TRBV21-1,CASSPWTWVETQYF,TGTGCCAGCAGCCCGTGGACTTGGGTGGAGACCCAGTACTTC
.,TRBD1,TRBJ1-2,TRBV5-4,CASSPGSGWGQGDYGYTF,TGTGCCAGCAGCCCTGGGTCGGGGTGGGGACAGGGGGACTATGGCTACACCTTC
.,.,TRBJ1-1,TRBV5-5,CASSLIVNTEAFF,TGTGCCAGCAGCTTGATCGTGAACACTGAAGCTTTCTTT
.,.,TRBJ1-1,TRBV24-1,CATSDLEGLDTEAFF,TGTGCCACCAGTGATTTGGAGGGGCTGGACACTGAAGCTTTCTTT
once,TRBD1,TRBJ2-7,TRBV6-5,CATYQTGGASEQYF,TGTGCCACCTATCAAACAGGGGGCGCGTCCGAGCAGTACTTC
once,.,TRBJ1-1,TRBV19,CASSISQNTEAFF,TGTGCCAGTAGTATAAGCCAGAACACTGAAGCTTTCTTT
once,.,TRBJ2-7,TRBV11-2,CASSSRGEQYF,TGTGCCAGCAGCTCCCGGGGGGAGCAGTACTTC
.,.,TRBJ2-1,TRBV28,CASRWTAYNEQFF,TGTGCCAGCAGATGGACAGCCTACAATGAGCAGTTCTTC
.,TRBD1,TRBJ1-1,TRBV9,CASSVEDRREAFF,TGTGCCAGCAGCGTAGAGGACAGGCGTGAAGCTTTCTTT
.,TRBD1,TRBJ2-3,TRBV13,CASSIRTGGADTDTQYF,TGTGCCAGCAGCATCAGGACAGGGGGCGCGGACACAGATACGCAGTATTTT
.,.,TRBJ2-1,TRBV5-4,CASSPGAAPTAGNEQFF,TGTGCCAGCAGCCCCGGGGCGGCACCTACAGCCGGGAATGAGCAGTTCTTC
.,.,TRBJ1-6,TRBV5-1,CASSLPGEGSSYNSPLHF,TGCGCCAGCAGCCTACCGGGGGAGGGAAGCTCCTATAATTCACCCCTCCACTTT
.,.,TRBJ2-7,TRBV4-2,CASSHGAGESYEQYF,TGTGCCAGCAGCCACGGGGCAGGGGAGTCCTACGAGCAGTACTTC
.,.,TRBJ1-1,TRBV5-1,CASSYGRDTEAFF,TGCGCCAGCAGCTACGGACGGGACACTGAAGCTTTCTTT
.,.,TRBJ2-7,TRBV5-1,CASSTGYHEQYF,TGCGCCAGCTCCACAGGGTACCACGAGCAGTACTTC
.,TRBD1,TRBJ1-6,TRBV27,CASRISRDRGSPLHF,TGTGCCAGCAGGATCTCCCGGGACAGGGGATCACCCCTCCACTTT
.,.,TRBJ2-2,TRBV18,CASQQTGELFF,TGTGCCAGCCAACAGACCGGGGAGCTGTTTTTT
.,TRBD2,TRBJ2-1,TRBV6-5,CASSGGERKFF,TGTGCCAGCAGCGGGGGGGAAAGGAAGTTCTTC
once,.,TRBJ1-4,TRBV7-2,CASSLVGSEKLFF,TGTGCCAGCAGCTTAGTAGGGAGTGAAAAACTGTTTTTT
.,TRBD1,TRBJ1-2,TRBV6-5,CASTITGGSGYTF,TGTGCCAGCACCATTACAGGGGGCTCTGGCTACACCTTC
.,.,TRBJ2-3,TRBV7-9,CASSSPFSSTDTQYF,TGTGCCAGCAGCTCGCCGTTTTCTAGCACAGATACGCAGTATTTT
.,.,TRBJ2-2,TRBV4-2,CASSQGNTGQVTGELFF,TGTGCCAGCAGCCAAGGGAATACGGGACAAGTAACCGGGGAGCTGTTTTTT
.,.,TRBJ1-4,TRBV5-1,CASSPTETNEKLFF,TGCGCCAGCAGCCCGACAGAGACTAATGAAAAACTGTTTTTT
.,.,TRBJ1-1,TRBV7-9,CASSLGDSEAFF,TGTGCCAGCAGCTTAGGTGACAGCGAAGCTTTCTTT
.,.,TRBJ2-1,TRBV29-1,CSVGAVYNEQFF,TGCAGCGTTGGGGCTGTATACAATGAGCAGTTCTTC
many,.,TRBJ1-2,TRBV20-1,CSASARDLANYGYTF,TGCAGTGCTAGTGCTAGGGACTTAGCTAACTATGGCTACACCTTC
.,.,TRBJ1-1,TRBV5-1,CASSLVPVRGGNTEAFF,TGCGCCAGCAGCTTGGTCCCTGTCCGAGGAGGGAACACTGAAGCTTTCTTT
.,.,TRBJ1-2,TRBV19,CASSIDTEAGGYTF,TGTGCCAGTAGTATCGATACAGAGGCTGGGGGCTACACCTTC
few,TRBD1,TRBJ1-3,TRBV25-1,CASSGLDRGSGNTIYF,TGTGCCAGCAGTGGCCTGGACAGGGGATCGGGAAACACCATATATTTT
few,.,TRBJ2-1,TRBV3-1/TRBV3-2,CASSQEEWPYNEQFF,TGTGCCAGCAGCCAAGAGGAATGGCCCTACAATGAGCAGTTCTTC
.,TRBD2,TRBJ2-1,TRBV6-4,CASSWTSGNEQFF,TGTGCCAGCAGTTGGACTAGCGGGAATGAGCAGTTCTTC
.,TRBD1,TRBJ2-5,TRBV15,CATNPNRGETQYF,TGTGCCACCAACCCAAACAGGGGAGAGACCCAGTACTTC
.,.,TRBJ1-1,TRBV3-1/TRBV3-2,CASSPWDIIGNTEAFF,TGTGCCAGCAGCCCCTGGGACATTATAGGGAACACTGAAGCTTTCTTT
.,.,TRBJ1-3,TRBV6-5,CATDRGNTIYF,TGTGCCACCGACAGAGGAAACACCATATATTTT
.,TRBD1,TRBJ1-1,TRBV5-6,CASSLADRLNTEAFF,TGTGCCAGCAGCTTGGCGGACAGGCTGAACACTGAAGCTTTCTTT
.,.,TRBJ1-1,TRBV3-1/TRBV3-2,CASSQSSVNTEAFF,TGTGCCAGCAGCCAAAGCTCAGTGAACACTGAAGCTTTCTTT
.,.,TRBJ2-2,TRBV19,CASSIMANTGELFF,TGTGCCAGTAGTATTATGGCGAACACCGGGGAGCTGTTTTTT
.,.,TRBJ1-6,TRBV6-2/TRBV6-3,CASSYEGSSLHF,TGTGCCAGCAGTTACGAAGGGTCGTCCCTCCACTTT
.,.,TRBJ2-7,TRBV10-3,CAISDNYEQYF,TGTGCCATCAGTGACAACTACGAGCAGTACTTC
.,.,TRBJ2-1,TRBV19,CASSTSYNRDFQYLYNEQFF,TGTGCCAGTAGTACTTCATACAACCGGGACTTTCAGTATCTCTACAATGAGCAGTTCTTC
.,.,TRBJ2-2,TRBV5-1,CASSLVGADGELFF,TGCGCCAGCAGCTTGGTGGGGGCGGACGGGGAGCTGTTTTTT
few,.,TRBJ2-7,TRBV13,CASSLLLSGARYF,TGTGCCAGCAGCTTACTTCTATCGGGGGCGAGGTACTTC
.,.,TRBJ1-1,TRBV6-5,CASSTRTENTEAFF,TGTGCCAGCAGTACCCGGACGGAGAACACTGAAGCTTTCTTT
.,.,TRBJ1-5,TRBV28,CASSIFSNQPQHF,TGTGCCAGCAGCATATTTAGCAATCAGCCCCAGCATTTT
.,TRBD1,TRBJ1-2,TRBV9,CASSRTTGPDRYYGYTF,TGTGCCAGCAGTCGGACCACCGGCCCGGACAGGTACTATGGCTACACCTTC
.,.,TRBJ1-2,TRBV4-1,CASSQGPRAVGGYTF,TGCGCCAGCAGCCAAGGTCCCAGGGCCGTTGGTGGCTACACCTTC
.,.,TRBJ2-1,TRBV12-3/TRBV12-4,CASSFMRNEQFF,TGTGCCAGCAGTTTCATGCGCAATGAGCAGTTCTTC
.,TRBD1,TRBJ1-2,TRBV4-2,CASSQVKGDRGKGAHGYTF,TGTGCCAGCAGCCAAGTCAAAGGGGACAGGGGAAAAGGGGCCCATGGCTACACCTTC